A selection of T cell receptor beta chains follows, all from one sample in a study of T cell responses to AZD1222 COVID-19 vaccine. The protocol was immunoSEQ multiplex PCR, while the TCRdb copy is restricted to in-frame clones and leaves out a portion. The table includes 150,000 to 200,000 clones, 85% to 90% detected once. Specimen: peripheral blood, collected on day 0 of AZD1222 vaccination. All receptors come from an adult in good health. The CDR3 runs from the conserved cysteine through the conserved F or W. The D gene is left open where the match is weak. The size field is filled for only some rows; it gives once, few, many or a size class.

abundance: NA; v_gene: TRBV10-3; d_gene: TRBD1; j_gene: TRBJ1-3; CDR3nt: TGTGCCATGGGACAGGCCGGTGACACCATATATTTT; CDR3aa: CAMGQAGDTIYF
abundance: NA; v_gene: TRBV7-2; d_gene: TRBD1; j_gene: TRBJ2-3; CDR3nt: TGTGCCAGCAGCTTCCCACCCGACAGGGTTTGGTCAGATACGCAGTATTTT; CDR3aa: CASSFPPDRVWSDTQYF
abundance: NA; v_gene: TRBV3-1/TRBV3-2; d_gene: NA; j_gene: TRBJ1-6; CDR3nt: TGTGCCAGCAGCGCAGGCGGGGGAGGGGGGGATAATTCACCCCTCCACTTT; CDR3aa: CASSAGGGGGDNSPLHF
abundance: few; v_gene: TRBV5-1; d_gene: NA; j_gene: TRBJ2-3; CDR3nt: TGCGCCAGCAGCCTCCGGGGAGGCACCGCTAGCACAGATACGCAGTATTTT; CDR3aa: CASSLRGGTASTDTQYF
abundance: NA; v_gene: TRBV3-1/TRBV3-2; d_gene: TRBD2; j_gene: TRBJ2-7; CDR3nt: TGTGCCAGCAGCCAAGAAATGGCGAGACTAGCGGGACAACACGAGCAGTACTTC; CDR3aa: CASSQEMARLAGQHEQYF
abundance: NA; v_gene: TRBV7-9; d_gene: NA; j_gene: TRBJ2-1; CDR3nt: TGTGCCAGCACCATAACAGGGTCGGGATACTATGAGCAGTTCTTC; CDR3aa: CASTITGSGYYEQFF
abundance: NA; v_gene: TRBV3-1/TRBV3-2; d_gene: NA; j_gene: TRBJ1-2; CDR3nt: TGTGCCAGCAGCCCCTCGAAGGGAGTTTATGGCTATGGCTACACCTTC; CDR3aa: CASSPSKGVYGYGYTF
abundance: NA; v_gene: TRBV2; d_gene: NA; j_gene: TRBJ1-2; CDR3nt: TGTGCCAGCAGTGTCCAGGAGGATTATGGCTACACCTTC; CDR3aa: CASSVQEDYGYTF
abundance: NA; v_gene: TRBV7-2; d_gene: NA; j_gene: TRBJ2-1; CDR3nt: TGTGCCAGCAGCTTAGGGGCCTATAATGAGCAGTTCTTC; CDR3aa: CASSLGAYNEQFF
abundance: NA; v_gene: TRBV6-5; d_gene: TRBD2; j_gene: TRBJ2-7; CDR3nt: TGTGCCAGCAGTTATAGGGGCGGGAGTTCCTACGAGCAGTACTTC; CDR3aa: CASSYRGGSSYEQYF
abundance: NA; v_gene: TRBV6-5; d_gene: NA; j_gene: TRBJ2-7; CDR3nt: TGTGCCAGCAGTTACTCGTCGGGGGGCGCGTCCTACGAGCAGTACTTC; CDR3aa: CASSYSSGGASYEQYF
abundance: NA; v_gene: TRBV7-9; d_gene: NA; j_gene: TRBJ2-7; CDR3nt: TGTGCCAGCGGCAGGATGGCCTACGAGCAGTACTTC; CDR3aa: CASGRMAYEQYF
abundance: NA; v_gene: TRBV10-3; d_gene: NA; j_gene: TRBJ1-5; CDR3nt: TGTGCCATCAGTGGAACAGACAATCAGCCCCAGCATTTT; CDR3aa: CAISGTDNQPQHF
abundance: once; v_gene: TRBV15; d_gene: TRBD1; j_gene: TRBJ1-5; CDR3nt: TGTGCCACCAGCTGGACCGGGACAGGGGCGGGTCAGCCCCAGCATTTT; CDR3aa: CATSWTGTGAGQPQHF
abundance: NA; v_gene: TRBV27; d_gene: NA; j_gene: TRBJ1-1; CDR3nt: TGTGCCAGCCGTCCGCAGGGAGGGGCTCTTGAAGCTTTCTTT; CDR3aa: CASRPQGGALEAFF
abundance: once; v_gene: TRBV2; d_gene: NA; j_gene: TRBJ1-4; CDR3nt: TGTGCCAGCGGATCCCTTGCAACTAATGAAAAACTGTTTTTT; CDR3aa: CASGSLATNEKLFF
abundance: once; v_gene: TRBV2; d_gene: TRBD1; j_gene: TRBJ1-2; CDR3nt: TGTGCCAGCCGACAGGGGCCGGGCTATGGCTACACCTTC; CDR3aa: CASRQGPGYGYTF
abundance: NA; v_gene: TRBV5-1; d_gene: NA; j_gene: TRBJ2-3; CDR3nt: TGCGCCAGCAAATCCCACCGCCCATTCACAGATACGCAGTATTTT; CDR3aa: CASKSHRPFTDTQYF
abundance: NA; v_gene: TRBV6-1; d_gene: NA; j_gene: TRBJ1-5; CDR3nt: TGTGCCAGCAGTGAAGGGTCATTCGTGGGTGGCAATCAGCCCCAGCATTTT; CDR3aa: CASSEGSFVGGNQPQHF
abundance: few; v_gene: TRBV6-2/TRBV6-3; d_gene: NA; j_gene: TRBJ2-7; CDR3nt: TGTGCCAGCAGTTACTCAAGCGGGCCCTACGAGCAGTACTTC; CDR3aa: CASSYSSGPYEQYF
abundance: NA; v_gene: TRBV6-5; d_gene: NA; j_gene: TRBJ2-7; CDR3nt: TGTGCCAGCAGTTACTCGGGGGCGGGAGTGTCCTACGAGCAGTACTTC; CDR3aa: CASSYSGAGVSYEQYF